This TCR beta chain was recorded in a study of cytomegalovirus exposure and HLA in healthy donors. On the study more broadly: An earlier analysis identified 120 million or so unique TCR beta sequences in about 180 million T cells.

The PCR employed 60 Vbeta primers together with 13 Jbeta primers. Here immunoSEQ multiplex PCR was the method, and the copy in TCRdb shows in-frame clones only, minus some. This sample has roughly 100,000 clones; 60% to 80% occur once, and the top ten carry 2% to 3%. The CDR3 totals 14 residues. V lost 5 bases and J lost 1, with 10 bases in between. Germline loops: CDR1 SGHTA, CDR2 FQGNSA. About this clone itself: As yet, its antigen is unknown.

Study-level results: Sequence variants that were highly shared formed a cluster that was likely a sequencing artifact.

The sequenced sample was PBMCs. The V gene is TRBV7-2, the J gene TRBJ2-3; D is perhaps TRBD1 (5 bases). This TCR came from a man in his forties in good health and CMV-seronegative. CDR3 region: CASSPEQGTDTQYF. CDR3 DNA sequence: TGTGCCAGCAGCCCCGAACAGGGCACAGATACGCAGTATTTT.